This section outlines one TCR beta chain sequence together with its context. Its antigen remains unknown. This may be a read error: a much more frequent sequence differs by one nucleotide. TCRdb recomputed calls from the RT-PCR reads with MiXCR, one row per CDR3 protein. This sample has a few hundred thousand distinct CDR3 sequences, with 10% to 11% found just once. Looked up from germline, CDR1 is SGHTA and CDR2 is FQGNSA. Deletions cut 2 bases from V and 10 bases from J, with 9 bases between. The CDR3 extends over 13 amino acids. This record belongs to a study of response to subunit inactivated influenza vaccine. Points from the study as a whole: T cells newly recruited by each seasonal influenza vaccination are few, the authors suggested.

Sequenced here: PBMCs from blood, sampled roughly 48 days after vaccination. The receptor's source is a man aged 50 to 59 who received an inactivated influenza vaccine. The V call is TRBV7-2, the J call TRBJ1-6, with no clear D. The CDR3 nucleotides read TGTGCCAGCAGCTTACGTAGCAAATCACCCCTCCACTTT. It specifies CASSLRSKSPLHF.